The 9 T cell receptor beta chains in this list originate from one sample, sequenced in a study of technical replicates of blood from a handful of donors. The repertoire was sequenced with immunoSEQ multiplex PCR; TCRdb's copy has only in-frame clones and lacks some. Among approximately 81,000 clones, about 81% were seen once, and the ten largest hold roughly 4%. Sample: PBMCs. These receptors were taken from a human donor in good health. Some clones in this sample may be carry-over from other donors' samples.

As to this clone: Within the sample, other DNA sequences also encode this same CDR3. V gene TRBV4-3 combines with J gene TRBJ1-2; TRBD1 is a possible D gene (5 bases). Trimming took 0 bases from V and 2 from J, leaving 7 bases between them. This CDR3 is built from 14 residues. Germline loops: CDR1 LGHNA, CDR2 YSLEER. DNA of the CDR3: TGCGCCAGCAGCCAAGATCGGGGGAACTATGGCTACACCTTC. Translating gives CASSQDRGNYGYTF.

The CDR3 sequence: CASSPLRWGPDGYTF. CDR3 DNA: TGTGCCAGCAGTCCCCTTCGATGGGGCCCGGACGGCTACACCTTC. The rearrangement links TRBV28 to TRBJ1-2; a possible D gene is TRBD1 (5 bases). The CDR3 length is 15 residues. CDR1 and CDR2 (germline): MDHEN, SYDVKM. With 5 bases removed from V and 8 bases from J, the gap between germline ends came to 21 bases.

This chain connects TRBV29-1 to TRBJ1-2; possibly TRBD1 for D (6 bases). With 0 bases removed from V and 3 bases from J, the gap between germline ends came to 11 bases. The CDR3 is 14 amino acids. The germline gives CDR1 SQVTM, CDR2 ANQGSEA. The CDR3 nucleotides read TGCAGCGTTGAAGATCTACAGGGATACTATGGCTACACCTTC. It translates to CSVEDLQGYYGYTF.

The rearrangement uses TRBV29-1 and TRBJ2-3; tentative D call: TRBD1 (6 bases). The CDR3 covers 11 residues. Germline loops: CDR1 SQVTM, CDR2 ANQGSEA. V was shortened by 8 bases and J by 11 bases, with 17 bases between the two germline ends. CDR3 bases: TGCAGCTCTGGGGGCAGCGCCGGGCAGTATTTT. Amino acid sequence: CSSGGSAGQYF.

The chain combines TRBV14 with TRBJ1-1; D remains ambiguous. Germline CDR1 is SGHDN and CDR2 is FVKESK. The CDR3 length is 12 residues. V lost 1 base, J lost 11 bases, and 11 bases lay in between. CDR3 in amino acids: CASSQGWAMAFF. CDR3 DNA sequence: TGTGCCAGCAGCCAAGGATGGGCAATGGCTTTCTTT.

This clone appeared a single time. This chain joins TRBV7-9 and TRBJ2-1; 13 bases fit TRBD2. This CDR3 region has 18 residues. Germline loops: CDR1 SEHNR, CDR2 FQNEAQ (reference sequence). V lost 5 bases and J lost 0; bases outside the gene matches: 7. Written as DNA, the CDR3 is TGTGCCAGCAGCCCCCGGGGACTAGCGGGACACTCCTACAATGAGCAGTTCTTC. Its translation: CASSPRGLAGHSYNEQFF.

V and J are TRBV7-9 and TRBJ1-4, with 7 bases that match TRBD1. The CDR3 contains 17 residues. V was clipped by 0 bases and J by 8 bases; unmatched bases: 12. Germline CDR1 and CDR2: SEHNR and FQNEAQ (reference sequence). CDR3 in amino acids: CASSLALSAGGREKLFF. The CDR3, as DNA: TGTGCCAGCAGCTTAGCGCTTTCGGCAGGGGGTAGGGAAAAACTGTTTTTT.

The V and J genes are TRBV7-8 and TRBJ2-7; D might be TRBD1 (6 bases). The CDR3 is made up of 15 amino acids. Germline assignment: CDR1 SGHVS and CDR2 FQNEAQ. V dropped 3 bases and J dropped 0 bases, with 12 bases sitting between them. CDR3 in DNA: TGTGCCAGCAGCTTCGTACAGGGCCCCTCCTACGAGCAGTACTTC. It yields the protein CASSFVQGPSYEQYF.

V is TRBV5-1 and J is TRBJ1-1; TRBD1 matches 7 bases. Germline CDR1 reads SGHRS; CDR2 reads YFSETQ. The ends lost 2 bases at V and 8 bases at J; junction bases unmatched: 12. This CDR3 has 15 amino acids. The CDR3 loop is CASSFSPGGTSEAFF. The CDR3 DNA is TGCGCCAGCAGCTTTTCTCCAGGGGGGACATCGGAAGCTTTCTTT.